This T cell receptor (beta chain) was identified in a study of blood T cell repertoires in COVID-19. Study summary: Whether acute or convalescent, the COVID-19 samples came from the United States, Italy and Spain. Nucleic acid was either cDNA or gDNA, and it came from T cells, B-cell-depleted T cells, or PBMCs.

Study processing details: Amplification of reference gene primers was used by the study to estimate nucleated cell counts. The table came from immunoSEQ multiplex PCR; TCRdb's copy has only in-frame clones and leaves some out. That table gives V, J and clone size, and the DNA gave D and trimming. The table includes under 300,000 clones, 83% detected once. The CDR3 is 15 residues long. V dropped 2 bases and J dropped 0 bases, with 8 bases sitting between them. Germline CDR1 SGHKS, CDR2 YYEKEE (reference sequence). This TCR was sampled from a human donor in a cohort sampled during active COVID-19. The sequenced sample was peripheral blood. The chain uses TRBV5-5 and TRBJ1-4; D uncertain. CDR3 region: CASSFSPATNEKLFF. The CDR3 DNA follows: TGTGCCAGCAGCTTTTCTCCTGCAACTAATGAAAAACTGTTTTTT.